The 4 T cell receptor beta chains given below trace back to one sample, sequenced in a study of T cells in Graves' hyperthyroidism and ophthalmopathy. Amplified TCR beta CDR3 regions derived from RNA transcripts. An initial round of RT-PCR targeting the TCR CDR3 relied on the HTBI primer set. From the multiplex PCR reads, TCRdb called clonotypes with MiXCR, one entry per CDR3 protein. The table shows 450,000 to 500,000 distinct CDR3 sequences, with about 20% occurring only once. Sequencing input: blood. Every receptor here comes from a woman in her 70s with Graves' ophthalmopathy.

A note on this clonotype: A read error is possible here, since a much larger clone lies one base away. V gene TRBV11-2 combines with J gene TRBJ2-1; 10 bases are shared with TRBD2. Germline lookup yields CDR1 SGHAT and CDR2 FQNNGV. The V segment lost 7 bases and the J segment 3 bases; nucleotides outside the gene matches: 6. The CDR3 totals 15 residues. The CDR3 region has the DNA TGTGCCAGCAACTCTCGGACTAGCGGCTACAATGAGCAGTTCTTC. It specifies CASNSRTSGYNEQFF.

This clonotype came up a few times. The CDR3 coding sequence is TGCGCCAGCAGCTTGGACCCGCCCGGGGAGCTGTTTTTT. Protein sequence: CASSLDPPGELFF. The chain uses TRBV5-1 and TRBJ2-2, with D unclear. With 0 bases removed from V and 6 bases from J, the gap between germline ends came to 6 bases. Looked up from germline, CDR1 is SGHRS and CDR2 is YFSETQ. This CDR3 region has 13 residues.

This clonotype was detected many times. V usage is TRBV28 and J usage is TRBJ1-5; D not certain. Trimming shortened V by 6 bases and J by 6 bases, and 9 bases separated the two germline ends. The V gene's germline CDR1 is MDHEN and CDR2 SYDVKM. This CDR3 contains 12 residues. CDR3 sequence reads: CASRLVGQPQHF. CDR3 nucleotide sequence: TGTGCCAGCAGACTCGTTGGTCAGCCCCAGCATTTT.

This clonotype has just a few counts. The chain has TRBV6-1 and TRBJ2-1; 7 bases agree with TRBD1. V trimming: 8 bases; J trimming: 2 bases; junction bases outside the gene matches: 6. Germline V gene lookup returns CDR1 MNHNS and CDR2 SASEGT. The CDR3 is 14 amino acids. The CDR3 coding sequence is TGTGCCAGCGCCATTGGGACAGCCTACAATGAGCAGTTCTTC. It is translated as CASAIGTAYNEQFF.